The TCR beta chain described here comes from a study of identifying expanded T cells in peripheral blood. Healthy donors had no documented immune events, such as infections, while sampled. Sequencing was performed with immunoSEQ multiplex PCR; in TCRdb, only in-frame clones are kept and a portion is missing. This sample has some 81,000 clones; about four fifths occur once, and the top ten carry 15% to 20%. V lost 0 bases and J lost 1, with 12 bases in between. The CDR3 is 16 amino acids. Germline V gives CDR1 LGHNA, CDR2 YNFKEQ. The chain employs TRBV4-2 and TRBJ2-5, with D unclear. The sequencing sample was made of blood. This receptor was taken from a person aged 18 to 70 in good health. CDR3 nucleotides: TGTGCCAGCAGCCAAGAGGGTTGGGTAGCCCAAGAGACCCAGTACTTC. This translates into CASSQEGWVAQETQYF.